These 19 T cell receptor beta chains were all obtained from the same sample, sequenced in a study of shared clonotypes between healthy human individuals (dated by TCRdb to 2018 to 2020). The protocol used for the library was the immunoSEQ multiplex PCR assay. The table was pulled from immuneACCESS by TCRdb, which kept in-frame rearrangements only. Such tables lose some clones; where checked, under half of the loss comes from unresolved V genes, and the rest has no known cause. This sample gives over 1.4 million clones in total; roughly 96% of them show up just once. Approximately 1.1% of the sample lies in the top ten. Sequences were obtained from naive CD4+ T cells sorted from blood. Taken with the paper, the label for cell subset or site translates to: CD45RA+ positively selected. These receptor sequences come from a man under 40 in good health.

The V call is TRBV5-8, the J call TRBJ2-5; D is ambiguous. V was trimmed by 0 bases and J by 2 bases, leaving 8 bases between them. The germline V gene encodes CDR1 SGHTS and CDR2 YDEGEE. The CDR3 is 14 residues long. In DNA, the CDR3 is TGTGCCAGCAGCTTGGGTACCTTGCAAGAGACCCAGTACTTC. It yields the protein CASSLGTLQETQYF. The variable domain in full, completed from reference TRBV5-8 and TRBJ2-5, reads EAGVTQSPTHLIKTRGQQATLRCSPISGHTSVYWYQQALGLGLQFLLWYDEGEERNRGNFPPRFSGRQFPNYSSELNVNALELEDSALYLCASSLGTLQETQYFGPGTRLLVL.

This chain connects TRBV11-2 to TRBJ2-1; 10 bases agree with TRBD2. The CDR3 loop spans 16 amino acids. Germline V gene lookup returns CDR1 SGHAT and CDR2 FQNNGV. J was trimmed by 6 bases and V by 5 bases; bases with no gene match: 10. The CDR3: CASSILLGLAFNEQFF. CDR3 nucleotide sequence: TGTGCCAGCAGCATCCTTCTGGGACTAGCGTTCAATGAGCAGTTCTTC. Together with reference TRBV11-2 and TRBJ2-1, the CDR3 gives the full variable domain: EAGVAQSPRYKIIEKRQSVAFWCNPISGHATLYWYQQILGQGPKLLIQFQNNGVVDDSQLPKDRFSAERLKGVDSTLKIQPAKLEDSAVYLCASSILLGLAFNEQFFGPGTRLTVL.

This chain connects TRBV5-4 to TRBJ2-1; D gene ambiguous. The CDR3 runs to 16 residues. Trimming removed 0 bases at V and 0 bases at J, with 10 bases between. In germline, CDR1 is SGHNT, CDR2 YYREEE (reference sequence). As DNA, the CDR3 is TGTGCCAGCAGCTTGGGCAGAGAGATCTCCTACAATGAGCAGTTCTTC. Amino acid sequence: CASSLGREISYNEQFF. The variable domain in full, completed from reference TRBV5-4 and TRBJ2-1, reads ETGVTQSPTHLIKTRGQQVTLRCSSQSGHNTVSWYQQALGQGPQFIFQYYREEENGRGNFPPRFSGLQFPNYSSELNVNALELDDSALYLCASSLGREISYNEQFFGPGTRLTVL.

The gene calls are TRBV6-5 and TRBJ1-5; TRBD1 is a possible D gene (5 bases). This CDR3 spans 14 amino acids. Germline V lookup: CDR1 MNHEY, CDR2 SVGAGI. Trimming left V 0 bases short and J 4 bases short, with 7 bases between. CDR3 residues: CASSYSQGNQPQHF. CDR3 DNA sequence: TGTGCCAGCAGTTACTCTCAGGGAAATCAGCCCCAGCATTTT.

As regards this clone: The same CDR3 also results from other DNA sequences found in this sample. This sequence joins TRBV2 and TRBJ2-3; 8 bases are shared with TRBD1. Germline CDR1 is SNHLY and CDR2 is FYNNEI. This CDR3 region has 13 residues. Trimming took 7 bases from V and 3 from J; bases not matched to a gene: 3. Here the CDR3 reads CASTRQGTDTQYF. Here the CDR3 DNA reads TGTGCCAGCACTCGACAGGGGACAGATACGCAGTATTTT.

The chain uses TRBV11-2 and TRBJ2-2, with D uncertain. This CDR3 comprises 16 residues. Germline V gene sequence: CDR1 SGHAT, CDR2 FQNNGV. V gave up 1 base and J gave up 7 bases, with 16 bases separating them. The CDR3 here is CASSLGGAGVRGELFF. The CDR3 DNA follows: TGTGCCAGCAGCTTAGGCGGTGCAGGAGTCCGCGGGGAGCTGTTTTTT.

Note on this clone: Relative to the germline gene, one junction end is altered; a read error may explain this. This sequence joins TRBV18 and TRBJ2-4; 8 nucleotides match TRBD2. The CDR3 has 14 amino acids. CDR1 KGHSH and CDR2 LQKENI come from the germline V gene. CDR3 in amino acids: CASSPAASGSPGGF. The CDR3 coding sequence is TGTGCCAGCTCACCAGCGGCTAGCGGGTCCCCAGGTGGGTTC.

This sequence joins TRBV5-1 and TRBJ2-1; the match to TRBD1 covers 8 bases. The CDR3 loop spans 14 amino acids. CDR1 and CDR2 (germline): SGHRS, YFSETQ. J was trimmed by 4 bases and V by 8 bases; bases with no gene match: 8. As DNA, the CDR3 is TGCGCCAGTGAGCAGGGGGCCGATTACAATGAGCAGTTCTTC. Encoded protein: CASEQGADYNEQFF.

About this clone itself: Other nucleotide sequences from this sample produce the same CDR3. This chain connects TRBV9 to TRBJ2-7; 8 bases are a match to TRBD2. Trimming cost V 0 bases and J 4 bases; bases outside gene matches: 3. The CDR3 runs to 14 residues. The germline gives CDR1 SGDLS, CDR2 YYNGEE. CDR3: CASSVAGGPYEQYF. CDR3 in DNA: TGTGCCAGCAGCGTAGCGGGAGGGCCGTACGAGCAGTACTTC.

This chain links TRBV15 with TRBJ2-7; the D call may be TRBD1 or TRBD2 (6 bases each). This CDR3 spans 17 amino acids. CDR1 is LNHNV, CDR2 YYDKDF, per germline (reference sequence). The V and J ends lost 1 base and 2 bases respectively, with 18 bases between them. CDR3 protein: CATSRGPNAGQAYEQYF. The CDR3 region has the DNA TGTGCCACCAGCAGAGGTCCAAATGCGGGACAAGCCTACGAGCAGTACTTC.

The rearrangement uses TRBV28 and TRBJ1-5; possible D gene TRBD1, 5 bases. Per the germline V gene, CDR1 is MDHEN and CDR2 is SYDVKM. V shed 5 bases and J shed 0 bases, with 8 bases lying between them. This CDR3 has 14 amino acids. CDR3: CASSIQVSNQPQHF. The CDR3 coding sequence is TGTGCCAGCAGTATACAGGTTAGCAATCAGCCCCAGCATTTT.

The V gene is TRBV28, the J gene TRBJ2-7; 11 bases agree with TRBD1. Germline CDR1 and CDR2: MDHEN and SYDVKM. V was clipped by 8 bases and J by 6 bases; unmatched bases: 18. This CDR3 contains 17 residues. The CDR3 DNA reads as TGTGCCAGCCCCCCTGCGGGACAGGGGGTTTCGTTCCTCGAGCAGTACTTC. It is translated as CASPPAGQGVSFLEQYF.

This clone has more than one count but fewer than ten. The chain carries TRBV5-8 and TRBJ1-3, with TRBD1 matching 8 bases. Germline V gene lookup returns CDR1 SGHTS and CDR2 YDEGEE. The CDR3 has 14 amino acids. The J segment lost 2 bases and the V segment lost 5 bases, leaving 3 bases of the junction unmatched. The CDR3 loop reads CASSTGGPGNTIYF. CDR3 DNA sequence: TGTGCCAGCAGTACAGGGGGGCCTGGAAACACCATATATTTT. The full variable domain, its missing parts supplied by reference TRBV5-8 and TRBJ1-3, is EAGVTQSPTHLIKTRGQQATLRCSPISGHTSVYWYQQALGLGLQFLLWYDEGEERNRGNFPPRFSGRQFPNYSSELNVNALELEDSALYLCASSTGGPGNTIYFGEGSWLTVV.

In regard to this clone: This CDR3 is also generated by other DNA sequences in the sample. This rearrangement joins TRBV10-3 to TRBJ1-5; D gene unclear. This CDR3 is 13 amino acids long. V was shortened by 6 bases and J by 0 bases, with 6 bases between the two germline ends. Per germline, CDR1 ENHRY and CDR2 SYGVKD. The CDR3, as DNA: TGTGCCATCAGCCCGGGTAGCAATCAGCCCCAGCATTTT. Its translation is CAISPGSNQPQHF.

V gene TRBV10-3 combines with J gene TRBJ1-2, with a possible D match to TRBD1 (6 bases). Germline loops: CDR1 ENHRY, CDR2 SYGVKD. The length of the CDR3 is 14 residues. Trimming cost V 0 bases and J 3 bases, with 8 bases left between them. The chain's CDR3 is CAISESTGDYGYTF. CDR3 in DNA: TGTGCCATCAGTGAGTCGACAGGCGACTATGGCTACACCTTC.

The chain couples TRBV7-8 to TRBJ1-2; the D gene is possibly TRBD1 (5 bases). Trimming cost V 0 bases and J 7 bases, with 9 bases left between them. The germline gives CDR1 SGHVS, CDR2 FQNEAQ. The CDR3 covers 13 residues. The CDR3 bases are TGTGCCAGCAGCTTAGCTGCAGGGCCTGGCTACACCTTC. It codes for CASSLAAGPGYTF.

V is TRBV11-2 and J is TRBJ2-1; D unresolved. Germline V CDR1 and CDR2: SGHAT, FQNNGV. The CDR3 is made up of 16 amino acids. Trimming shortened V by 2 bases and J by 1 base, and 12 bases separated the two germline ends. The CDR3 DNA reads TGTGCCAGCAGCTTAATCTGGCCACCTTCCTACAATGAGCAGTTCTTC. It codes for CASSLIWPPSYNEQFF.

The chain employs TRBV2 and TRBJ2-1, with D maybe TRBD2 (5 bases). The CDR3 is 13 residues long. Germline V gene data show CDR1 as SNHLY and CDR2 as FYNNEI. V was cut by 6 bases and J by 6 bases, with 12 bases left in between. Written as DNA, the CDR3 is TGTGCCAGCAGCCAACTAGAAGCCAATGAGCAGTTCTTC. It yields the protein CASSQLEANEQFF.

The chain links TRBV11-2 to TRBJ2-7; 11 positions match TRBD1. This CDR3 contains 15 residues. Germline lookup yields CDR1 SGHAT and CDR2 FQNNGV. V was pared by 1 base and J by 2 bases, with 1 base of the junction left unmatched. The CDR3 region is CASSLGTGGPYEQYF. Here the CDR3 DNA reads TGTGCCAGCAGCTTAGGGACAGGGGGCCCCTACGAGCAGTACTTC.